The 22 T cell receptor beta chains given below trace back to one sample, sequenced in a study of cytomegalovirus exposure and HLA in healthy donors. The PCR employed 60 Vbeta primers together with 13 Jbeta primers. The data were produced by immunoSEQ multiplex PCR, yet TCRdb's version contains in-frame clones alone and is incomplete. Found here are 84,000 or so clones, approximately 71% of them singletons; the top ten hold 3% to 4.5%. What was sequenced was PBMCs. These receptors were obtained from a young man in good health and CMV-seronegative.

The V and J genes are TRBV5-1 and TRBJ2-1; 12 positions match TRBD2. The CDR3 contains 16 residues. V trimming: 5 bases; J trimming: 4 bases; junction bases outside the gene matches: 7. Per the germline V gene, CDR1 is SGHRS and CDR2 is YFSETQ. CDR3 amino acids: CASSRTSGNEYNEQFF. The DNA of the CDR3 is TGCGCCAGCAGTCGGACTAGCGGGAATGAGTACAATGAGCAGTTCTTC.

The chain couples TRBV7-6 to TRBJ2-3, with D perhaps TRBD1 (6 bases). CDR3 size: 13 residues. The germline V gene has CDR1 SGHVS and CDR2 FNYEAQ. V lost 4 bases and J lost 6, with 11 bases in between. For the CDR3, the DNA is TGTGCCAGCAGCTCACTTCAGGGGGATACGCAGTATTTT. Its translation: CASSSLQGDTQYF.

The rearrangement links TRBV14 to TRBJ2-1, with 7 bases identical to TRBD2. The CDR3 is 14 residues long. The trim removed 1 base at V and 10 bases at J, leaving 7 bases unmatched. Germline V CDR1 and CDR2: SGHDN, FVKESK. The CDR3 loop is CASSQGYTGGEQFF. In nucleotides, the CDR3 is TGTGCCAGCAGCCAAGGCTATACCGGGGGGGAGCAGTTCTTC.

The chain recombines TRBV5-6 with TRBJ1-2; a possible D gene is TRBD1 (5 bases). This CDR3 has 13 residues. CDR1 is SGHDT, CDR2 YYEEEE, per germline. V lost 4 bases to trimming and J lost 4 bases, with 11 bases between them. The CDR3 DNA reads TGTGCCAGCAGCCCCCCGACAGTCTATGGCTACACCTTC. Translation: CASSPPTVYGYTF.

This clone showed up just a few times. The chain combines TRBV7-9 with TRBJ1-5; D is possibly TRBD1 (5 bases). The CDR3 runs to 12 residues. Germline V CDR1 and CDR2: SEHNR, FQNEAQ (reference sequence). Trimming shortened V by 2 bases and J by 7 bases, and 6 bases separated the two germline ends. CDR3 DNA sequence: TGTGCCAGCAGCTTACAGGGACAGCCCCAGCATTTT. Its protein is CASSLQGQPQHF.

This sequence joins TRBV6-1 and TRBJ1-2; D is ambiguous. This CDR3 region has 11 residues. Germline V gene sequence: CDR1 MNHNS, CDR2 SASEGT. Trimming removed 7 bases from V and 8 bases from J, with 11 bases in between. The chain's CDR3 is CASTPLRGYTF. Here the CDR3 DNA reads TGTGCCAGCACCCCCCTCAGGGGCTACACCTTC.

This chain links TRBV30 with TRBJ1-5; D is possibly TRBD1 (5 bases). V lost 1 base and J 6 bases, leaving 13 bases between the germline ends. Germline CDR1 reads GTSNPN; CDR2 reads SVGIG (reference sequence). This CDR3 has 14 residues. The CDR3, as DNA: TGTGCCTGGAGTGGCGGGACTTTGAGTCAGCCCCAGCATTTT. Translating it yields CAWSGGTLSQPQHF.

The J gene is TRBJ1-2, the V gene TRBV7-9; 8 bases agree with TRBD1. The CDR3 sequence is 15 residues long. CDR1 and CDR2 from the germline V gene are SEHNR and FQNEAQ (reference sequence). The J segment lost 8 bases and the V segment lost 3 bases, leaving 11 bases of the junction unmatched. The CDR3 DNA follows: TGTGCCAGCAGCTTGGGGACAGGTTACCAGGGGGGCTACACCTTC. This gives the protein CASSLGTGYQGGYTF.

The table lists this clone with a few counts. The J gene is TRBJ1-1, the V gene TRBV6-6; unclear D gene. The length of the CDR3 is 13 residues. From germline, CDR1 is MNHNY and CDR2 SVGAGI (reference sequence). Trimming removed 2 bases from V and 4 bases from J, with 8 bases in between. The CDR3 region is CASSYGEATEAFF. The CDR3 DNA reads as TGTGCCAGCAGTTACGGGGAGGCCACTGAAGCTTTCTTT.

The V gene is TRBV5-1, the J gene TRBJ2-3, with TRBD2 matching over 8 bases. With V trimmed by 4 bases and J by 3 bases, 7 bases remained unmatched. Germline V lookup: CDR1 SGHRS, CDR2 YFSETQ. This CDR3 contains 15 residues. Here the CDR3 reads CASSHSGVKTDTQYF. As DNA, the CDR3 is TGCGCCAGCAGCCATAGCGGGGTTAAGACAGATACGCAGTATTTT.

The J gene is TRBJ2-7, the V gene TRBV4-2; D might be TRBD1 (6 bases). CDR1 is LGHNA and CDR2 is YNFKEQ in the germline V gene. Deletions cut 0 bases from V and 2 bases from J, with 11 bases between. CDR3 length: 15 amino acids. CDR3 amino acids: CASSQDPGTTYEQYF. CDR3 nucleotides: TGTGCCAGCAGCCAAGATCCGGGGACAACCTACGAGCAGTACTTC.

This sequence joins TRBV10-1 and TRBJ2-2; no clear D. CDR3 length: 13 residues. V was trimmed by 4 bases and J by 6 bases, leaving 9 bases between them. The germline gives CDR1 WNHNN, CDR2 SYGVQD (reference sequence). The CDR3 DNA sequence: TGCGCCAGCAGTGTTATCCTTTCCGGGGAGCTGTTTTTT. It codes for CASSVILSGELFF.

V usage is TRBV2 and J usage is TRBJ2-2; TRBD1 matches 8 bases. V shed 2 bases, J shed 1 base, and the junction held 3 bases outside the gene matches. This CDR3 has 16 residues. CDR1 SNHLY and CDR2 FYNNEI come from the germline V gene. CDR3 in amino acids: CASSEQGAGNTGELFF. The CDR3 coding sequence is TGTGCCAGCAGTGAACAGGGGGCAGGGAACACCGGGGAGCTGTTTTTT.

The rearrangement links TRBV18 to TRBJ1-1; maybe TRBD1 (5 bases). V lost 3 bases and J 0 bases, leaving 14 bases between the germline ends. Germline lookup yields CDR1 KGHSH and CDR2 LQKENI. The CDR3 extends over 16 amino acids. As DNA, the CDR3 is TGTGCCAGCTCACCGGGACTACAGCTGATGAACACTGAAGCTTTCTTT. It encodes CASSPGLQLMNTEAFF.

The table lists this clone with a few counts. The V gene is TRBV5-3, the J gene TRBJ2-7, with D perhaps matching TRBD2 (7 bases). TRBV5-3 belongs to the ORF category, with a function that is uncertain. The CDR3 is 15 amino acids. The V gene lost 8 bases and the J gene lost 7 bases, with 25 bases spanning the gap. Written as DNA, the CDR3 is TGTGCCAGCAGCCCCAGTTTGGCGGGGGCGGGGGAGCAGTACTTC. This translates into CASSPSLAGAGEQYF.

The chain couples TRBV2 to TRBJ2-6; tentative D call: TRBD1 (5 bases). The CDR3 consists of 16 residues. Germline assignment: CDR1 SNHLY and CDR2 FYNNEI. V lost 7 bases and J 0 bases, leaving 13 bases between the germline ends. The DNA of the CDR3 is TGTGCCAGCACAGGGTTGCCCGGCTCTGGGGCCAACGTCCTGACTTTC. Protein sequence: CASTGLPGSGANVLTF.

The chain employs TRBV28 and TRBJ2-7; D is perhaps TRBD1 (5 bases). The CDR3 runs 11 residues. From germline, CDR1 is MDHEN and CDR2 SYDVKM. The germline V and J ends were trimmed by 4 bases and 5 bases, with 6 bases remaining between them. CDR3 bases: TGTGCCAGCAGTTCAGGGCACGAGCAGTACTTC. The encoded protein is CASSSGHEQYF.

This sequence joins TRBV13 and TRBJ1-3; D perhaps matches TRBD1 (6 bases). Looked up from germline, CDR1 is PRHDT and CDR2 is FYEKMQ (reference sequence). The CDR3 has 14 amino acids. V was pared by 7 bases and J by 2 bases, with 12 bases between. The DNA of the CDR3 is TGTGCCAGCACTGAGAACAGGGCTGGAAACACCATATATTTT. Its protein is CASTENRAGNTIYF.

The V call is TRBV19, the J call TRBJ1-5; 9 positions match TRBD1. The CDR3 has 16 residues. The ends lost 3 bases at V and 2 bases at J; junction bases unmatched: 5. The germline CDR1 and CDR2 sequences are LNHDA and SQIVND (reference sequence). The CDR3 sequence: CASSITDRGGNQPQHF. The CDR3 nucleotides read TGTGCCAGTAGTATTACGGACAGGGGAGGCAATCAGCCCCAGCATTTT.

This clone was seen a few times. The chain has TRBV27 and TRBJ2-3; 7 positions agree with TRBD2. Germline CDR1 and CDR2: MNHEY and SMNVEV (reference sequence). V lost 2 bases and J lost 5; bases outside the gene matches: 1. This CDR3 comprises 13 residues. CDR3 region: CASSLAGEDTQYF. As DNA, the CDR3 is TGTGCCAGCAGTTTAGCGGGAGAAGATACGCAGTATTTT.

This sequence joins TRBV11-3 and TRBJ1-2; D is perhaps TRBD1 (6 bases). The V end was cut by 6 bases, the J end by 7 bases, with 15 bases between. Looked up from germline, CDR1 is SGHNT and CDR2 is YENEEA. CDR3 length: 13 residues. As DNA, the CDR3 is TGTGCCAGCAGTCTCAGGGGAGGGGGTGGCTACACCTTC. It yields the protein CASSLRGGGGYTF.

The chain employs TRBV27 and TRBJ2-5, with TRBD2 as a possible D gene (6 bases). The J call may be wrong; the DNA end is better matched by TRBJ2-7. Per the germline V gene, CDR1 is MNHEY and CDR2 is SMNVEV (reference sequence). The CDR3 is 16 residues long. CDR3 sequence (DNA): TGTGCCAGCAGTTTAAAGGGGACTCCCGGTTGGAACGAGCAGTACTTC. Translating it yields CASSLKGTPGWNEQYF.